The 20 T cell receptor beta chains given below trace back to one sample, sequenced in a study of blood T cell repertoires in COVID-19. Measured with immunoSEQ multiplex PCR; TCRdb has only the in-frame clones, and not every one. The sample has over 130,000 clones; 75% to 90% are singletons. Sequencing input: peripheral blood. These receptors all stem from a man aged 65-85 years with acute or convalescent COVID-19.

This rearrangement joins TRBV5-1 to TRBJ1-2, with 7 bases aligning to TRBD1. With 5 bases clipped from V and 4 bases from J, the junction kept 11 bases outside the gene matches. The V gene's germline CDR1 is SGHRS and CDR2 YFSETQ. This CDR3 has 15 amino acids. DNA for the CDR3: TGCGCCAGCAGTTTTACAGGGGAGATGAGCTATGGCTACACCTTC. It yields the protein CASSFTGEMSYGYTF.

CDR3 DNA sequence: TGTGCCAGCAGCTTGGACTACAGGGCGAACACCGGGGAGCTGTTTTTT. Residues: CASSLDYRANTGELFF. The chain links TRBV5-4 to TRBJ2-2; a weak D match, TRBD1 (6 bases). Between the trimmed V and J ends, which lost 0 bases and 0 bases, there was a span of 9 bases. Per the germline V gene, CDR1 is SGHNT and CDR2 is YYREEE (reference sequence). CDR3 length: 16 residues.

The chain joins TRBV29-1 to TRBJ2-5, with D perhaps TRBD2 (6 bases). This CDR3 comprises 15 residues. V gave up 5 bases and J gave up 5 bases, with 21 bases separating them. The V gene's germline CDR1 is SQVTM and CDR2 ANQGSEA. CDR3 nucleotides: TGCAGCGTTACGATGTGGTGGGGAGGCCAGGAGACCCAGTACTTC. Translation: CSVTMWWGGQETQYF. The complete variable domain, with remaining parts taken from reference TRBV29-1 and TRBJ2-5, reads SAVISQKPSRDICQRGTSLTIQCQVDSQVTMMFWYRQQPGQSLTLIATANQGSEATYESGFVIDKFPISRPNLTFSTLTVSNMSPEDSSIYLCSVTMWWGGQETQYFGPGTRLLVL.

This clone was observed a few times. V is TRBV9 and J is TRBJ1-3, with a possible D match to TRBD1 (5 bases). Germline V lookup: CDR1 SGDLS, CDR2 YYNGEE. V gave up 0 bases and J gave up 1 base, with 8 bases separating them. The CDR3 has 15 amino acids. The CDR3 loop reads CASSVASGSGNTIYF. The CDR3 nucleotides read TGTGCCAGCAGCGTAGCTTCAGGGTCTGGAAACACCATATATTTT.

This clone was seen only a few times. The rearrangement joins TRBV5-6 to TRBJ2-5; D remains unclear. Germline V gene data show CDR1 as SGHDT and CDR2 as YYEEEE. CDR3 size: 11 residues. V gave up 4 bases and J gave up 4 bases, with 5 bases separating them. The CDR3 nucleotides read TGTGCCAGCAGCACGGGAGAGACCCAGTACTTC. It yields the protein CASSTGETQYF.

The chain is built from TRBV11-2 and TRBJ1-1; unclear D gene. CDR3 size: 13 residues. V shed 1 base and J shed 6 bases, with 9 bases lying between them. The germline V gene encodes CDR1 SGHAT and CDR2 FQNNGV. CDR3 sequence: CASSLGFGAEAFF. Written as DNA, the CDR3 is TGTGCCAGCAGCTTAGGCTTCGGGGCTGAAGCTTTCTTT.

This chain links TRBV9 with TRBJ2-7, with 7 bases aligning to TRBD1. Germline V gives CDR1 SGDLS, CDR2 YYNGEE. J gave up 3 bases and V 4 bases, and 13 bases lay outside the gene matches. The CDR3 is 16 amino acids. CDR3 sequence (DNA): TGTGCCAGCAGCCCAGGGGGAATGGGTCTCGACTACGAGCAGTACTTC. Encoded protein: CASSPGGMGLDYEQYF.

This clone was detected once. The rearrangement joins TRBV12-3 or TRBV12-4 to TRBJ2-7; 9 bases are a match to TRBD1. This CDR3 is 13 amino acids long. Trimming removed 6 bases from V and 1 base from J; junction bases left unmatched: 1. This CDR3 is CASRGQGSYEQYF. The CDR3 DNA reads as TGTGCCAGCAGGGGACAGGGATCCTACGAGCAGTACTTC.

This clone was detected once. J is TRBJ1-2 and V is TRBV5-4; TRBD1 might be the D (6 bases). V was shortened by 3 bases and J by 4 bases, with 19 bases between the two germline ends. Germline values: CDR1 SGHNT, CDR2 YYREEE (reference sequence). CDR3 size: 16 residues. CDR3 sequence: CASSSYDRLGGYGYTF. CDR3 nucleotide sequence: TGTGCCAGCAGCTCATACGACAGGCTAGGAGGCTATGGCTACACCTTC.

This sequence joins TRBV5-1 and TRBJ2-5; D remains ambiguous. The germline V and J ends were trimmed by 0 bases and 5 bases, with 11 bases remaining between them. This CDR3 contains 14 residues. CDR1 is SGHRS, CDR2 YFSETQ, per germline. The CDR3 is CASSLGPVMETQYF. In DNA form, the CDR3 reads TGCGCCAGCAGCTTGGGGCCAGTAATGGAGACCCAGTACTTC.

This chain connects TRBV29-1 to TRBJ2-5; 10 bases fit TRBD2. V gave up 3 bases and J gave up 5 bases; unmatched junction bases: 3. Germline V CDR1 and CDR2: SQVTM, ANQGSEA. The CDR3 totals 13 residues. CDR3 sequence: CSVDSGGAETQYF. CDR3 DNA: TGCAGCGTTGACAGCGGGGGGGCGGAGACCCAGTACTTC.

This chain links TRBV19 with TRBJ1-4; the D gene is possibly TRBD1 (5 bases). Between the trimmed V and J ends, which lost 6 bases and 8 bases, there was a span of 19 bases. This CDR3 has 15 amino acids. The germline V gene encodes CDR1 LNHDA and CDR2 SQIVND (reference sequence). As DNA, the CDR3 is TGTGCCAGTAGGCCCCGGAGGCACGGGGGGGAAAAACTGTTTTTT. It encodes CASRPRRHGGEKLFF.

This rearrangement joins TRBV2 to TRBJ2-7, with TRBD2 matching 7 bases. CDR1 and CDR2 from the germline V gene are SNHLY and FYNNEI. Trimming took 6 bases from V and 5 from J; bases not matched to a gene: 7. This CDR3 has 13 residues. CDR3 DNA: TGTGCCAGCAGCCCCGGGACTATCCACGAGCAGTACTTC. Encoded protein: CASSPGTIHEQYF. Variable domain in full (rest from reference TRBV2 and TRBJ2-7): EPEVTQTPSHQVTQMGQEVILRCVPISNHLYFYWYRQILGQKVEFLVSFYNNEISEKSEIFDDQFSVERPDGSNFTLKIRSTKLEDSAMYFCASSPGTIHEQYFGPGTRLTVT.

The rearrangement uses TRBV9 and TRBJ2-5, with D possibly being TRBD2 (5 bases). Trimming stripped 4 bases from V and 0 bases from J, with 16 bases between. The length of the CDR3 is 16 residues. Looked up from germline, CDR1 is SGDLS and CDR2 is YYNGEE. CDR3 sequence reads: CASSTSSRGDQETQYF. DNA of the CDR3: TGTGCCAGCAGCACCTCAAGTCGGGGAGACCAAGAGACCCAGTACTTC.

The chain carries TRBV7-3 and TRBJ2-3; D is undetermined. V lost 5 bases to trimming and J lost 4 bases, with 19 bases between them. The CDR3 is 16 residues long. CDR1 is SGHTA and CDR2 is FQGTGA in the germline V gene. The CDR3 reads CASSPGSSSTADTQYF. Here the CDR3 DNA reads TGTGCCAGCAGCCCCGGTTCCTCGAGTACCGCAGATACGCAGTATTTT.

The V call is TRBV6-5, the J call TRBJ2-7; 12 nucleotides match TRBD2. Germline trimming cut 6 bases from V and 4 bases from J; bases unmatched to any gene: 4. Germline CDR1 and CDR2: MNHEY and SVGAGI. The CDR3 is made up of 14 amino acids. The CDR3 region has the DNA TGTGCCAGCAGCCGACTAGCGGGGGTGTACGAGCAGTACTTC. Amino acids: CASSRLAGVYEQYF.

The rearrangement links TRBV28 to TRBJ1-2; D is perhaps TRBD1 (5 bases). The germline CDR1 and CDR2 sequences are MDHEN and SYDVKM. The CDR3 spans 13 residues. V was cut by 2 bases and J by 2 bases, with 6 bases left in between. CDR3 DNA sequence: TGTGCCAGCAGTTTAGGGGCAAACTATGGCTACACCTTC. As protein: CASSLGANYGYTF.

The rearrangement joins TRBV4-1 to TRBJ2-7, with 7 bases aligning to TRBD1. The CDR3 loop spans 15 amino acids. Per the germline V gene, CDR1 is MGHRA and CDR2 is YSYEKL. V lost 5 bases and J lost 3; bases outside the gene matches: 10. The CDR3 sequence: CASSTHTNRGYEQYF. The CDR3 DNA reads as TGCGCCAGCAGCACGCACACGAACAGGGGCTACGAGCAGTACTTC.

J is TRBJ2-3 and V is TRBV19; perhaps TRBD2 as D (6 bases). Germline CDR1 is LNHDA and CDR2 is SQIVND (reference sequence). Deletions cut 5 bases from V and 1 base from J, with 16 bases between. This CDR3 contains 16 residues. CDR3 amino acids: CASSLRREGGTDTQYF. The CDR3 DNA is TGTGCCAGTAGTCTGAGGCGGGAAGGGGGCACAGATACGCAGTATTTT.

The chain joins TRBV2 to TRBJ2-5; D is perhaps TRBD1 (6 bases). V was shortened by 8 bases and J by 4 bases, with 8 bases between the two germline ends. The CDR3 spans 11 residues. Germline V lookup: CDR1 SNHLY, CDR2 FYNNEI. The CDR3 DNA is TGTGCCAGCGTAGGGGGAGAGACCCAGTACTTC. This gives the protein CASVGGETQYF.